Sequencing of this TCR beta chain was carried out in a study of T cell repertoires in cytomegalovirus infection (dated by TCRdb to the late 2010s). Study-level background: Because public TCR beta signatures pointed to carriage of CMV infection together with the matching HLA type, the HLA type of each donor mattered for the analysis. What the study reported, not specific to this receptor: Carriers of CMV infection plus the relevant HLA type were discriminated by the cumulative frequency of public TCR beta family members in the study cohort and in an independent roughly 380-donor cohort. The ex vivo response was dominated by HLA-C-restricted CMV-specific TCR beta clonotypes, which also provided the single most frequent clonotype in two of eight donors.

The CDR3 runs 15 amino acids, cysteine and phenylalanine included. The only DNA kept is the CDR3, 45 bases in frame from the first base. Trimming leaves V shorter by 6 bases and J shorter by 5 bases, with the junction holding 5 bases beyond the gene matches. The data were produced on an Illumina HiSeq 1500. TCRdb trimmed the raw reads at Q25, called clones with MiXCR and kept productive beta chains. Identical CDR3 proteins give one entry, which carries the most common genes and DNA. The sample yields about 200,000 distinct CDR3 sequences; about a tenth were counted once. About 4.2% of the sample goes to the ten largest clones. This clonotype appeared many times. The target of this receptor is not known. No base qualities exist here, and no much larger clone lies one base off it.

What was sequenced was PBMCs. The receptor was derived from a human donor in good health (CMV status not recorded). Some clones in this sample may be carry-over from other donors' samples. In this chain, TRBV12-3 or TRBV12-4 is recombined with TRBJ2-7; 15 bases in the middle match TRBD2. The DNA sequence is as follows: TGTGCCAGCAGGAGGACTAGCGGGGGGGCCGACGAGCAGTACTTC. Its translation is CASRRTSGGADEQYF.